This T cell receptor beta chain appears in the sequencing data of a study of siplizumab effects on memory and regulatory T cells. Some clones are missing from TCRdb's copy, which holds only in-frame ones; the method was immunoSEQ multiplex PCR. The data show some 120,000 clones, approximately 94% seen once. This CDR3 region has 14 residues. Trimming shortened V by 4 bases and J by 1 base, and 9 bases separated the two germline ends. CDR1 is MNHEY and CDR2 is SVGAGI in the germline V gene. The specimen was non-Treg CD4+ T cells sorted from blood. The clonotype originates from a human donor in good health. This rearrangement joins TRBV6-5 to TRBJ2-3; possible D gene TRBD2, 6 bases. The CDR3 spells CASSSPGGTDTQYF. The CDR3 region has the DNA TGTGCCAGCAGTTCTCCGGGGGGCACAGATACGCAGTATTTT.